The 12 T cell receptor beta chains in this list originate from one sample, sequenced in a study of cytomegalovirus exposure and HLA in healthy donors. PCR employed 60 Vbeta and 13 Jbeta primers. The assay was immunoSEQ multiplex PCR, and TCRdb's table has in-frame clones only and misses some. Of more than 95,000 clones in the sample, around 75% were seen once. The sample was PBMCs. The source of these receptors is a man aged 35 to 55 in good health and CMV-seronegative.

The chain carries TRBV19 and TRBJ2-5; D is unclear. Germline V lookup: CDR1 LNHDA, CDR2 SQIVND (reference sequence). The ends were cut back, 6 bases at V and 2 bases at J, with 7 bases in the middle. This CDR3 has 12 amino acids. The CDR3 sequence is CASRADQETQYF. In nucleotides, the CDR3 is TGTGCCAGTAGGGCAGATCAAGAGACCCAGTACTTC.

The chain has TRBV6-5 and TRBJ1-2; 8 bases align to TRBD1. The CDR3 totals 15 residues. V was clipped by 6 bases and J by 2 bases; unmatched bases: 8. CDR1 and CDR2 (germline): MNHEY, SVGAGI. CDR3 amino acids: CASRTGQGTNYGYTF. CDR3 in DNA: TGTGCCAGCAGGACCGGACAGGGCACCAACTATGGCTACACCTTC.

The chain has TRBV6-5 and TRBJ2-5; D is possibly TRBD2 (6 bases). V lost 5 bases and J 7 bases, leaving 17 bases between the germline ends. The germline V gene has CDR1 MNHEY and CDR2 SVGAGI. There are 14 residues in the CDR3. CDR3 residues: CASSLGLQAGTQYF. CDR3 DNA sequence: TGTGCCAGCAGTCTGGGACTGCAGGCTGGGACCCAGTACTTC.

The rearrangement uses TRBV2 and TRBJ2-5; 9 bases match TRBD2. CDR3 size: 16 residues. J lost 2 bases, V lost 0 bases, and 4 bases had no gene match. Looked up from germline, CDR1 is SNHLY and CDR2 is FYNNEI. CDR3 nucleotides: TGTGCCAGCAGTGAAGCCCGTCTAGCGGGGCAAGAGACCCAGTACTTC. Amino acid sequence: CASSEARLAGQETQYF.

The chain combines TRBV5-4 with TRBJ2-2; the match to TRBD2 covers 13 bases. Losses at the gene ends were 4 bases for V and 7 bases for J; bases not matched to a gene: 10. Germline CDR1 reads SGHNT; CDR2 reads YYREEE (reference sequence). This CDR3 has 17 amino acids. In nucleotides, the CDR3 is TGTGCCAGCAGCCCAATTACTAGCGGGAGGGCGGACGGGGAGCTGTTTTTT. It yields the protein CASSPITSGRADGELFF.

CDR3 nucleotides: TGTGCCAGCGGCCTCGGGACAGTAGGAAACACCATATATTTT. Its translation is CASGLGTVGNTIYF. This sequence joins TRBV7-8 and TRBJ1-3; 7 nucleotides align to TRBD1. V trimming: 8 bases; J trimming: 4 bases; junction bases outside the gene matches: 8. Germline V CDR1 and CDR2: SGHVS, FQNEAQ. The CDR3 covers 14 residues.

The chain couples TRBV6-1 to TRBJ2-1, with 11 bases matching TRBD1. CDR3 size: 15 residues. Germline V lookup: CDR1 MNHNS, CDR2 SASEGT. Trimming removed 5 bases from V and 7 bases from J; junction bases left unmatched: 7. Here the CDR3 DNA reads TGTGCCAGCAGTCGAGGACAGGGGGCGGGTAATGAGCAGTTCTTC. Translation: CASSRGQGAGNEQFF.

The V gene is TRBV4-1, the J gene TRBJ1-5; 9 nucleotides line up with TRBD1. The CDR3 is made up of 15 amino acids. The germline V gene encodes CDR1 MGHRA and CDR2 YSYEKL. V shed 5 bases, J shed 2 bases, and the junction held 4 bases outside the gene matches. CDR3 nucleotides: TGCGCCAGCAGCACAGGGGGCGGTGGCAATCAGCCCCAGCATTTT. Translated, it gives CASSTGGGGNQPQHF.

This clone was counted a few times. The chain carries TRBV4-1 and TRBJ1-3; no definite D call. Trimming removed 2 bases at V and 0 bases at J, with 20 bases between. CDR3 length: 19 residues. Germline V lookup: CDR1 MGHRA, CDR2 YSYEKL. This chain's CDR3 is CASSQHTVQQRTSGNTIYF. The DNA of the CDR3 is TGCGCCAGCAGCCAACACACCGTACAGCAAAGAACCTCTGGAAACACCATATATTTT.

CDR3: CASRPDRGRAFF. The DNA of the CDR3 is TGTGCCAGCAGACCCGACAGGGGACGGGCTTTCTTT. The V gene is TRBV6-5, the J gene TRBJ1-1, with 8 bases aligning to TRBD1. V trimming: 6 bases; J trimming: 11 bases; junction bases outside the gene matches: 8. The germline CDR1 and CDR2 sequences are MNHEY and SVGAGI. The CDR3 is 12 amino acids.

This rearrangement joins TRBV2 to TRBJ1-6; 7 nucleotides line up with TRBD1. Germline V CDR1 and CDR2: SNHLY, FYNNEI. This CDR3 has 16 amino acids. J gave up 3 bases and V 7 bases, and 9 bases lay outside the gene matches. The CDR3 loop is CASISSTGNYNSPLHF. For the CDR3, the DNA is TGTGCCAGCATCTCTTCGACAGGGAACTATAATTCACCCCTCCACTTT.

The rearrangement links TRBV4-1 to TRBJ1-4, with a tentative D call TRBD1 (6 bases). The germline V gene encodes CDR1 MGHRA and CDR2 YSYEKL. The ends were cut back, 1 base at V and 8 bases at J, with 11 bases in the middle. CDR3 length equals 14 residues. The CDR3 DNA reads TGCGCCAGCAGCCAAGTCGCAGGGGCGGAAAAACTGTTTTTT. Protein: CASSQVAGAEKLFF.